The next 13 T cell receptor beta chains were all read from a single sample in a study of blood T cells in healthy people across ages (dated by TCRdb to the mid-2010s). Library preparation employed 5' RACE. TCRdb names Illumina HiSeq 2500 as the instrument used. The second PCR ran for about 6 to 12 cycles and used a J-beta primer mix along with a sample-barcoded 5' primer. TCRdb handled the public reads itself, with Q25 trimming in fastp and clone calling in MiXCR, and kept productive beta chains. Each CDR3 protein appears once, grouped with its most common genes and DNA. The sample contains some 1.6 million distinct CDR3 sequences, about 35% of them found a single time. The ten largest clonotypes hold about 11% of the sample. Specimen: blood. These receptor sequences come from a woman aged 25-40 years in good health.

A remark on this clonotype: The germline gene is not matched at one end of the junction; a read error may be the cause. For the CDR3, the DNA is TGCACCAGCAGCCTACGGGCCAGCCGGTACGAGCAGTACTTC. This translates into CTSSLRASRYEQYF. J is TRBJ2-7 and V is TRBV4-1; D is undetermined. CDR3 length equals 14 residues. CDR1 and CDR2 (germline): MGHRA, YSYEKL.

The genes are TRBV20-1 and TRBJ2-7; D uncertain. CDR1 DFQATT and CDR2 SNEGSKA come from the germline V gene (reference sequence). V was clipped by 0 bases and J by 4 bases, with 19 bases between them. CDR3 size: 16 residues. The CDR3 DNA reads TGCAGTGCTAGAGATTCGGCCCTCCGGACCGGATACGAGCAGTACTTC. As protein: CSARDSALRTGYEQYF.

The V call is TRBV9, the J call TRBJ1-2; maybe TRBD1 (6 bases). V was shortened by 0 bases and J by 6 bases, with 18 bases between the two germline ends. Looked up from germline, CDR1 is SGDLS and CDR2 is YYNGEE. There are 16 residues in the CDR3. The CDR3 nucleotides are TGTGCCAGCAGCGTAGGGGGGGCGGCACTCACTCATGGCTACACCTTC. Its protein is CASSVGGAALTHGYTF.

There are a few counts of this clonotype. This chain joins TRBV20-1 and TRBJ2-3, with 7 bases identical to TRBD2. V shed 3 bases, J shed 1 base, and the junction held 7 bases outside the gene matches. Looked up from germline, CDR1 is DFQATT and CDR2 is SNEGSKA (reference sequence). This CDR3 comprises 15 residues. In DNA, the CDR3 is TGCAGTGCTAGCAGTGGCGGGAGCGGCACAGATACGCAGTATTTT. It codes for CSASSGGSGTDTQYF.

This clonotype has only a few counts. The rearrangement joins TRBV5-1 to TRBJ2-1; possible D gene TRBD1, 6 bases. Germline V lookup: CDR1 SGHRS, CDR2 YFSETQ. The V gene lost 3 bases and the J gene lost 7 bases, with 11 bases spanning the gap. The CDR3 length is 13 residues. CDR3 bases: TGCGCCAGCAGCTGGGCAGGGGAGAATGAGCAGTTCTTC. Translated: CASSWAGENEQFF.

This clonotype appeared a few times. V gene TRBV4-1 combines with J gene TRBJ1-2; 7 bases are shared with TRBD1. Germline trimming cut 1 base from V and 5 bases from J; bases unmatched to any gene: 4. The germline CDR1 and CDR2 sequences are MGHRA and YSYEKL. The CDR3 spans 14 residues. CDR3 in DNA: TGCGCCAGCAGCCAAGGGAGGGGGCGTTATGGCTACACCTTC. This codes for CASSQGRGRYGYTF.

There are a few counts of this clonotype. The chain carries TRBV27 and TRBJ2-7, with 7 bases fitting TRBD1. V lost 4 bases and J lost 2; bases outside the gene matches: 5. CDR1 and CDR2 from the germline V gene are MNHEY and SMNVEV (reference sequence). CDR3 size: 14 residues. In nucleotides, the CDR3 is TGTGCCAGCAGTTCCGGGACAGATGCCTACGAGCAGTACTTC. It specifies CASSSGTDAYEQYF.

This clonotype was seen more than once but under ten times. The genes are TRBV11-2 and TRBJ2-3, with 9 bases matching TRBD2. Germline V lookup: CDR1 SGHAT, CDR2 FQNNGV. Losses at the gene ends were 5 bases for V and 1 base for J; bases not matched to a gene: 13. CDR3 length equals 18 residues. Here the CDR3 reads CASSPKTLAGVRTDTQYF. CDR3 in DNA: TGTGCCAGCAGCCCCAAGACTTTAGCGGGGGTCCGCACAGATACGCAGTATTTT.

As to this clonotype: This may be a read error: a much more frequent sequence differs by one nucleotide. The chain combines TRBV20-1 with TRBJ2-5; D ambiguous. The V gene's germline CDR1 is DFQATT and CDR2 SNEGSKA (reference sequence). The CDR3 runs to 14 residues. The CDR3 DNA is TGCAGTGCTAGAGATCCGCACGTACAAGAGACCCAGTGCTTC. Translating gives CSARDPHVQETQCF.

V is TRBV19 and J is TRBJ1-2, with a possible D match to TRBD1 (6 bases). The CDR3 sequence is 13 residues long. Germline V gene sequence: CDR1 LNHDA, CDR2 SQIVND (reference sequence). Trimming pared 4 bases from V and 4 bases from J, leaving 10 bases between. CDR3 DNA: TGTGCCAGTAGTACCCCGGACAGCTATGGCTACACCTTC. This sequence encodes CASSTPDSYGYTF.

The rearrangement links TRBV10-3 to TRBJ2-7; D gene uncertain. CDR1 and CDR2 (germline): ENHRY, SYGVKD. The V end lost 0 bases, the J end lost 3 bases, and 12 bases lay between the germline ends. The CDR3 length is 15 residues. The CDR3 nucleotides read TGTGCCATCAGTGAGTCGAGTGTGCTGGGCTACGAGCAGTACTTC. Encoded protein: CAISESSVLGYEQYF.

V and J are TRBV5-1 and TRBJ2-7, with D tentatively TRBD2 (5 bases). The V end was cut by 2 bases, the J end by 2 bases, with 11 bases between. The germline V gene has CDR1 SGHRS and CDR2 YFSETQ. The CDR3 is 14 amino acids. Written as DNA, the CDR3 is TGCGCCAGCAGCTTTGCCGGGGAGACCTACGAGCAGTACTTC. Protein product: CASSFAGETYEQYF.

The genes are TRBV7-9 and TRBJ2-5; TRBD2 aligns across 8 bases. The CDR3 sequence is 13 residues long. CDR1 and CDR2 from the germline V gene are SEHNR and FQNEAQ (reference sequence). J was trimmed by 5 bases and V by 6 bases; bases with no gene match: 5. CDR3 in amino acids: CASSGLAEETQYF. Here the CDR3 DNA reads TGTGCCAGCAGTGGACTAGCCGAGGAGACCCAGTACTTC.